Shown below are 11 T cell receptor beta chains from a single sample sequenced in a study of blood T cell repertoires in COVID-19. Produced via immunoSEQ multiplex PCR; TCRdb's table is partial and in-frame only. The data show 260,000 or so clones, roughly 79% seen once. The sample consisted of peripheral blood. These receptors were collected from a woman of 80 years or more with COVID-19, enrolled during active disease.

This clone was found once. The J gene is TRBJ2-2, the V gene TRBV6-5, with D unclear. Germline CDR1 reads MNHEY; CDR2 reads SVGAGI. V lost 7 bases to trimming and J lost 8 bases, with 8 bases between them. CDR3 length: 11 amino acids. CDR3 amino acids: CASTHGGELFF. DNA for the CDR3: TGTGCCAGCACTCACGGGGGGGAGCTGTTTTTT.

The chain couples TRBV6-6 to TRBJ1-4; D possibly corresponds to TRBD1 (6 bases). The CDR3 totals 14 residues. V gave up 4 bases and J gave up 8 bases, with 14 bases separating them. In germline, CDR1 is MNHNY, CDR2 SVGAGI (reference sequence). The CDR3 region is CASSLTGLEEKLFF. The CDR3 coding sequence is TGTGCCAGCAGTTTAACAGGGTTGGAGGAAAAACTGTTTTTT.

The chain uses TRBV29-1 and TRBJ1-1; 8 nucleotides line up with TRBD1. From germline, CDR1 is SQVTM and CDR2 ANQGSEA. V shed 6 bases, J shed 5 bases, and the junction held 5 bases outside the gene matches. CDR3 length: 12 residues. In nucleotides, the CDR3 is TGCAGCGTAATCAGGGGGCTGACTGAAGCTTTCTTT. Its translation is CSVIRGLTEAFF.

This chain's CDR3 is CASSSYSGSYNEQFF. Written as DNA, the CDR3 is TGTGCCAGCAGCTCTTATAGCGGCTCCTACAATGAGCAGTTCTTC. The chain uses TRBV7-6 and TRBJ2-1, with D maybe TRBD2 (6 bases). Trimming pared 4 bases from V and 0 bases from J, leaving 10 bases between. CDR1 is SGHVS and CDR2 is FNYEAQ in the germline V gene. The CDR3 is made up of 15 amino acids.

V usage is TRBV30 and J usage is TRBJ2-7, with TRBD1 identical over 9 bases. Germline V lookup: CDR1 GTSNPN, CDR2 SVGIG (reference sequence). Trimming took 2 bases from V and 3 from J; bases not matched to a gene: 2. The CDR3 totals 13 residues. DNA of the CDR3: TGTGCCTGGAGTTGGGACAGGGTCTACGAGCAGTACTTC. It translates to CAWSWDRVYEQYF.

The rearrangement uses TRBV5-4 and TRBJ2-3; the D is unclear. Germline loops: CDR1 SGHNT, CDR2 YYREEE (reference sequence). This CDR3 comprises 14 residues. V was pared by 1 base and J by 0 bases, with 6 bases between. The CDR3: CASSLLTSTDTQYF. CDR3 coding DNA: TGTGCCAGCAGCTTGCTGACTAGCACAGATACGCAGTATTTT.

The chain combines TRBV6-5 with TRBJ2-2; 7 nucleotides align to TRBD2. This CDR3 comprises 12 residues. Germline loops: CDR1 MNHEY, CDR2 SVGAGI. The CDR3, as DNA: TGTGCGGGAGGGCGGGGGACCGGGGAGCTGTTTTTT. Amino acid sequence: CAGGRGTGELFF.

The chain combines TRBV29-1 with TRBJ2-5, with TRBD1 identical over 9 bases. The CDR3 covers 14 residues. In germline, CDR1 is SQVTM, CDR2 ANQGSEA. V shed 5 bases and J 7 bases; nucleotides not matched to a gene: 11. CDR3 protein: CSVRQDRGIWTQYF. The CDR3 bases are TGCAGCGTTCGCCAGGACAGGGGAATTTGGACCCAGTACTTC.

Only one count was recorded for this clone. DNA for the CDR3: TGTGCCTGGACCGCTGGCACGGGCTACACCTTC. Residues: CAWTAGTGYTF. This chain joins TRBV30 and TRBJ1-2; D is unclear. Germline assignment: CDR1 GTSNPN and CDR2 SVGIG (reference sequence). Trimming took 4 bases from V and 8 from J, leaving 11 bases between them. The CDR3 has 11 amino acids.

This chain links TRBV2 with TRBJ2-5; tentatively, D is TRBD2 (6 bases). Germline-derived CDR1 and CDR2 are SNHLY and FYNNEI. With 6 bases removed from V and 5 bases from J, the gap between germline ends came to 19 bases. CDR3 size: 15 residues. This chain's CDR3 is CASRDTGTARETQYF. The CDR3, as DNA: TGTGCCAGCAGAGACACCGGGACTGCCAGGGAGACCCAGTACTTC.

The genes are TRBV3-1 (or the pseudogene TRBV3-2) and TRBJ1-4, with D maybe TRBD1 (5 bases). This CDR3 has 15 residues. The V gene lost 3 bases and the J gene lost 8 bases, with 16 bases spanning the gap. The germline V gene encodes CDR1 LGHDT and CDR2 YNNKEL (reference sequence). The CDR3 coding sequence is TGTGCCAGCAGCCATTATGGTAGGGGAGGCGAAAAACTGTTTTTT. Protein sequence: CASSHYGRGGEKLFF.